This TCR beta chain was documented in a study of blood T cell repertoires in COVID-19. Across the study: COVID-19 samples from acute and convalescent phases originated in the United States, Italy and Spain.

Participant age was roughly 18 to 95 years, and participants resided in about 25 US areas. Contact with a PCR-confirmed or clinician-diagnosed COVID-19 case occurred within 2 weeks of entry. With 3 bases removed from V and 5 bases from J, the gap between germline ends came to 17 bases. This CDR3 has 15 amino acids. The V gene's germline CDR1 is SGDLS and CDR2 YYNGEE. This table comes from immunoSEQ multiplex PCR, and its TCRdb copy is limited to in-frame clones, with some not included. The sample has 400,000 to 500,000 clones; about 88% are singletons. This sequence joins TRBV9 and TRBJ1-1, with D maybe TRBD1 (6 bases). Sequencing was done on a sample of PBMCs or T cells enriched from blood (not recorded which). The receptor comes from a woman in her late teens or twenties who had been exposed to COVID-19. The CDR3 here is CASSGTQQGFTEAFF. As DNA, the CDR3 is TGTGCCAGCAGCGGAACACAACAGGGATTTACTGAAGCTTTCTTT.